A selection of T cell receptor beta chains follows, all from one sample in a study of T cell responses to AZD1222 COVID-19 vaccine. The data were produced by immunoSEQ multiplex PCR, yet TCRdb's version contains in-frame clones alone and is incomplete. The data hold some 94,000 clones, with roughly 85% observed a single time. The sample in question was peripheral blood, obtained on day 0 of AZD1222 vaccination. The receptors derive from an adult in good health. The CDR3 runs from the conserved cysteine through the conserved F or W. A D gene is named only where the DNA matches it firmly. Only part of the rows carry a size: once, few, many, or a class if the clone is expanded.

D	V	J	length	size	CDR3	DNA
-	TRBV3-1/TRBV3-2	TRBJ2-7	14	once	CASKPGWGTYEQYF	TGTGCCAGCAAGCCAGGCTGGGGGACCTACGAGCAGTACTTC
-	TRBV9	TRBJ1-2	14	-	CASSVAPGEYGYTF	TGTGCCAGCAGCGTAGCCCCGGGAGAATATGGCTACACCTTC
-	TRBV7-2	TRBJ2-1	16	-	CASSRSGGPTYNEQFF	TGTGCCAGCAGTCGGTCGGGGGGCCCTACTTACAATGAGCAGTTCTTC
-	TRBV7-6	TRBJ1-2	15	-	CASSPGQSSNYGYTF	TGTGCCAGCAGCCCAGGACAGTCCTCTAACTATGGCTACACCTTC
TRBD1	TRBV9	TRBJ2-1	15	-	CASDIGQGISNEQFF	TGTGCCAGCGACATAGGACAGGGGATAAGCAATGAGCAGTTCTTC
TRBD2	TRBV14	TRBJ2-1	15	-	CASSPRGGARNEQFF	TGTGCCAGCAGCCCTCGGGGGGGGGCTCGCAATGAGCAGTTCTTC
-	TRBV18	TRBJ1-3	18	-	CASHEGTLFSSSGNTIYF	TGTGCCAGCCACGAGGGGACACTGTTTTCGAGCTCTGGAAACACCATATATTTT
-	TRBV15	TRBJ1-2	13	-	CATSKQGRNGYTF	TGTGCCACCAGCAAACAGGGTAGGAATGGCTACACCTTC
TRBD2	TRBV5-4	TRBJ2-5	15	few	CASSFLAGGGETQYF	TGTGCCAGCAGCTTCCTGGCGGGAGGTGGAGAGACCCAGTACTTC
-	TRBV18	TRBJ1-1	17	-	CASSPPTGGASGTEAFF	TGTGCCAGCTCACCACCAACCGGTGGGGCCTCGGGCACTGAAGCTTTCTTT
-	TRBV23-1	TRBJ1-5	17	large	CASSHGTDDLRGQPQHF	TGCGCCAGCAGTCACGGGACGGATGACCTCAGGGGTCAGCCCCAGCATTTT
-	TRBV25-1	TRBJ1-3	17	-	CASSELTQVSSGNTIYF	TGTGCCAGCAGTGAATTGACCCAGGTTTCCTCTGGAAACACCATATATTTT
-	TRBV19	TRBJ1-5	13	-	CASSPVNNQPQHF	TGTGCCAGTAGTCCAGTGAACAATCAGCCCCAGCATTTT
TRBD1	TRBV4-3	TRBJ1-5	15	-	CASSHRTGLNQPQHF	TGCGCCAGCAGCCATCGGACAGGGCTCAATCAGCCCCAGCATTTT
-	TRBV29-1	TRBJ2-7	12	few	CSVASQVGEQYF	TGCAGCGTCGCATCCCAGGTGGGGGAGCAGTACTTC
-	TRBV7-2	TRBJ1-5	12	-	CASSPPSQPQHF	TGTGCCAGCAGCCCCCCGAGTCAGCCCCAGCATTTT